This T cell receptor (beta chain) was recorded in a study of shared clonotypes between healthy human individuals. The V segment lost 6 bases and the J segment 3 bases; nucleotides outside the gene matches: 20. CDR3 size: 19 residues. Germline V lookup: CDR1 MGHRA, CDR2 YSYEKL. Clones were sequenced by immunoSEQ multiplex PCR, and TCRdb holds only the in-frame ones, with some missing. The repertoire includes 2,500,000 or so clones, around nine tenths of them detected once, and roughly 0.14% sits in the top ten. The origin of this receptor is a man aged 18 to 29 in good health. The chain combines TRBV4-1 with TRBJ2-3, with 8 nucleotides matching TRBD1. Specimen: naive CD4+ T cells sorted from blood. Subset given: CD45RA+ positively selected. The CDR3 DNA follows: TGCGCCAGCAGGGACAGGACAGGGCCACGTGGGATTAAGACAGATACGCAGTATTTT. It specifies CASRDRTGPRGIKTDTQYF.